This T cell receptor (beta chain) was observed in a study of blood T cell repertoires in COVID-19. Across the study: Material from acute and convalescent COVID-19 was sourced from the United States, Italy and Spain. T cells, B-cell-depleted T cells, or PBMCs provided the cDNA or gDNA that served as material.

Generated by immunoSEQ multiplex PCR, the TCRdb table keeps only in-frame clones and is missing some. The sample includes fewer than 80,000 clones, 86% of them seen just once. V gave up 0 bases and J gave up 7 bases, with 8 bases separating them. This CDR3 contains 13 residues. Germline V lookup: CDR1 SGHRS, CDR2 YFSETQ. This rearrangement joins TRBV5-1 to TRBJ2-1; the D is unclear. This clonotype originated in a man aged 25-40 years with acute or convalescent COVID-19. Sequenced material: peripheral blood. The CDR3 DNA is TGCGCCAGCAGCTTGGCGCTAGAAAATGAGCAGTTCTTC. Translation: CASSLALENEQFF. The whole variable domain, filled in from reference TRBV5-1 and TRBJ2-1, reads KAGVTQTPRYLIKTRGQQVTLSCSPISGHRSVSWYQQTPGQGLQFLFEYFSETQRNKGNFPGRFSGRQFSNSRSEMNVSTLELGDSALYLCASSLALENEQFFGPGTRLTVL.